Shown below are 22 T cell receptor beta chains from a single sample sequenced in a study of shared clonotypes between healthy human individuals. Only in-frame clones appear in the TCRdb table, and some are missing; sequencing was by immunoSEQ multiplex PCR. Of 2 million to 2.5 million clones listed, 90% to 97% are singletons. The sequenced sample was naive CD4+ T cells sorted from blood. Subset described: CD45RA+ positively selected. Every receptor here comes from a man between 18 and 35 years old in good health.

The chain recombines TRBV4-1 with TRBJ2-5; weak D call: TRBD2 (5 bases). The CDR3 covers 14 residues. Trimming took off 4 bases at V and 3 bases at J, with 12 bases between the two ends. Looked up from germline, CDR1 is MGHRA and CDR2 is YSYEKL. CDR3 residues: CASSRSRDEETQYF. The CDR3 nucleotides are TGCGCCAGCAGCCGAAGCCGGGATGAAGAGACCCAGTACTTC.

The chain carries TRBV7-2 and TRBJ1-1; no firm D call. This CDR3 comprises 14 residues. Germline CDR1 and CDR2: SGHTA and FQGNSA. V dropped 0 bases and J dropped 4 bases, with 9 bases sitting between them. The CDR3 DNA sequence: TGTGCCAGCAGCTTAGCCACCATGGGCACTGAAGCTTTCTTT. Its protein product is CASSLATMGTEAFF.

CDR3 loop: CASSGTGLLVQTPLHF. In DNA, the CDR3 is TGTGCCAGCAGCGGGACAGGGTTGCTCGTCCAGACACCCCTCCACTTT. The rearrangement uses TRBV2 and TRBJ1-6, with TRBD1 matching 9 bases. The CDR3 has 16 amino acids. Germline V CDR1 and CDR2: SNHLY, FYNNEI. Trimming cost V 6 bases and J 11 bases; bases outside gene matches: 14.

CDR3 coding DNA: TGTGCCAGCAGGCGGGGGGGCGGTGAGACCCAGTACTTC. Protein sequence: CASRRGGGETQYF. V is TRBV28 and J is TRBJ2-5; 9 nucleotides match TRBD2. Germline V gene lookup returns CDR1 MDHEN and CDR2 SYDVKM. The CDR3 has 13 residues. J lost 5 bases, V lost 6 bases, and 4 bases had no gene match.

This clone was recorded once. V and J are TRBV6-6 and TRBJ2-7; 7 bases agree with TRBD1. The V segment lost 11 bases and the J segment 3 bases; nucleotides outside the gene matches: 7. This CDR3 is 12 amino acids long. The germline CDR1 and CDR2 sequences are MNHNY and SVGAGI (reference sequence). CDR3 in amino acids: CAGGTGVYEQYF. DNA for the CDR3: TGTGCCGGCGGAACAGGGGTCTACGAGCAGTACTTC.

This chain uses TRBV11-2 with TRBJ2-1; D not resolved. The V gene's germline CDR1 is SGHAT and CDR2 FQNNGV. The CDR3 consists of 13 residues. The ends were cut back, 7 bases at V and 6 bases at J, with 13 bases in the middle. The CDR3 sequence: CASTFEARNEQFF. CDR3 in DNA: TGTGCCAGCACCTTCGAGGCACGCAATGAGCAGTTCTTC.

The genes are TRBV11-2 and TRBJ2-3; D is tentatively TRBD1 or TRBD2 (5 bases each). Trimming removed 5 bases at V and 7 bases at J, with 13 bases between. The CDR3 contains 13 residues. Germline V lookup: CDR1 SGHAT, CDR2 FQNNGV. This CDR3 is CASSPSRDHTQYF. Written as DNA, the CDR3 is TGTGCCAGCAGCCCAAGTAGGGACCATACGCAGTATTTT.

This clone came up once. The chain has TRBV4-1 and TRBJ1-4; TRBD1 agrees at 9 bases. The J segment lost 4 bases and the V segment lost 0 bases, leaving 9 bases of the junction unmatched. The CDR3 is 18 amino acids. Germline CDR1 MGHRA, CDR2 YSYEKL. CDR3 residues: CASSQDIGTGPVNEKLFF. The CDR3 nucleotides are TGCGCCAGCAGCCAAGATATCGGGACAGGGCCGGTTAATGAAAAACTGTTTTTT.

The rearrangement links TRBV6-1 to TRBJ2-5; TRBD1 is a possible D gene (5 bases). The germline V and J ends were trimmed by 7 bases and 2 bases, with 11 bases remaining between them. Germline assignment: CDR1 MNHNS and CDR2 SASEGT. The CDR3 has 13 residues. CDR3 coding DNA: TGTGCCAGCACTCTTACAGGACAAGAGACCCAGTACTTC. It yields the protein CASTLTGQETQYF.

This chain uses TRBV6-1 with TRBJ1-5; no reliable D call. The CDR3 runs 13 residues. From germline, CDR1 is MNHNS and CDR2 SASEGT. Trimming removed 2 bases at V and 3 bases at J, with 5 bases between. For the CDR3, the DNA is TGTGCCAGCAGTGAAATTAACAATCAGCCCCAGCATTTT. Translation: CASSEINNQPQHF.

This chain uses TRBV5-5 with TRBJ1-2, with TRBD1 identical over 9 bases. Germline V gene data show CDR1 as SGHKS and CDR2 as YYEKEE (reference sequence). The CDR3 is 15 residues long. The V gene end was trimmed by 0 bases and the J gene end by 2 bases; junction bases not matched to a gene: 2. In DNA form, the CDR3 reads TGTGCCAGCAGCTTGGCGACAGGGGGGAACTATGGCTACACCTTC. The encoded protein is CASSLATGGNYGYTF.

As regards this clone: Other DNA sequences in this sample translate to the same CDR3. V usage is TRBV18 and J usage is TRBJ2-2; D is unclear. From germline, CDR1 is KGHSH and CDR2 LQKENI. Trimming cost V 1 base and J 5 bases, with 8 bases left between them. The CDR3 length is 14 residues. CDR3 DNA: TGTGCCAGCTCACCACGTCAAGGGACCGGGGAGCTGTTTTTT. The encoded protein is CASSPRQGTGELFF.

The chain has TRBV18 and TRBJ2-7; 10 positions match TRBD2. The CDR3 is made up of 18 amino acids. Germline CDR1 KGHSH, CDR2 LQKENI. V was pared by 2 bases and J by 0 bases, with 10 bases of the junction left unmatched. The DNA of the CDR3 is TGTGCCAGCTCACCATTGAGCGGGAGGGCCCAAAGCTCCTACGAGCAGTACTTC. This gives the protein CASSPLSGRAQSSYEQYF.

On this clone itself: Other DNA sequences in the same sample also yield this CDR3. The chain links TRBV27 to TRBJ2-7, with a weak D call TRBD2 (6 bases). Trimming pared 2 bases from V and 4 bases from J, leaving 6 bases between. Germline V lookup: CDR1 MNHEY, CDR2 SMNVEV (reference sequence). The CDR3 is 12 amino acids. In nucleotides, the CDR3 is TGTGCCAGCAGTTTACGGGGGTACGAGCAGTACTTC. Protein product: CASSLRGYEQYF.

The chain joins TRBV7-9 to TRBJ2-6; the D call may be TRBD1 or TRBD2 (5 bases each). Between the trimmed V and J ends, which lost 5 bases and 0 bases, there was a span of 20 bases. The germline V gene encodes CDR1 SEHNR and CDR2 FQNEAQ (reference sequence). The CDR3 loop spans 19 amino acids. The CDR3 protein is CASSPLQGRPSSGANVLTF. In nucleotides, the CDR3 is TGTGCCAGCAGCCCGCTTCAGGGACGCCCCAGCTCTGGGGCCAACGTCCTGACTTTC.

The chain uses TRBV2 and TRBJ1-5, with unresolved D. The V and J ends lost 5 bases and 3 bases respectively, with 11 bases between them. The CDR3 runs 14 residues. Germline V gene data show CDR1 as SNHLY and CDR2 as FYNNEI. CDR3 in amino acids: CASSNLGINQPQHF. CDR3 in DNA: TGTGCCAGCAGTAACCTCGGGATCAATCAGCCCCAGCATTTT.

CDR3 nucleotide sequence: TGTGCCAGCAGCTTATCCTCTAGCGGGGGGACTTTTTCGGGAGAGACCCAGTACTTC. Translation gives CASSLSSSGGTFSGETQYF. This chain joins TRBV7-2 and TRBJ2-5, with TRBD2 matching over 11 bases. CDR3 length equals 19 residues. From germline, CDR1 is SGHTA and CDR2 FQGNSA. V gave up 2 bases and J gave up 4 bases; unmatched junction bases: 15. The whole variable domain, remainder taken from reference TRBV7-2 and TRBJ2-5, is GAGVSQSPSNKVTEKGKDVELRCDPISGHTALYWYRQSLGQGLEFLIYFQGNSAPDKSGLPSDRFSAERTGGSVSTLTIQRTQQEDSAVYLCASSLSSSGGTFSGETQYFGPGTRLLVL.

V is TRBV7-9 and J is TRBJ1-4; TRBD1 aligns across 7 bases. Germline V gene sequence: CDR1 SEHNR, CDR2 FQNEAQ (reference sequence). The CDR3 is made up of 16 amino acids. With V trimmed by 5 bases and J by 0 bases, 6 bases remained unmatched. CDR3 region: CASSKGQFATNEKLFF. Here the CDR3 DNA reads TGTGCCAGCAGCAAGGGACAGTTTGCAACTAATGAAAAACTGTTTTTT.

The chain recombines TRBV6-5 with TRBJ2-3; D remains unclear. Germline CDR1 MNHEY, CDR2 SVGAGI. Trimming shortened V by 8 bases and J by 3 bases, and 12 bases separated the two germline ends. This CDR3 has 13 residues. CDR3 residues: CASGYGTTDTQYF. CDR3 bases: TGTGCCAGCGGGTACGGCACGACAGATACGCAGTATTTT.

The chain carries TRBV10-3 and TRBJ2-7; 9 bases are shared with TRBD2. This CDR3 has 13 residues. V dropped 6 bases and J dropped 0; count of bases not matched to a gene: 0. Germline CDR1 is ENHRY and CDR2 is SYGVKD. CDR3 residues: CAIRLAGSYEQYF. As DNA, the CDR3 is TGTGCCATCAGACTAGCGGGCTCCTACGAGCAGTACTTC.

V is TRBV28 and J is TRBJ2-7; D perhaps matches TRBD2 (6 bases). The germline V and J ends were trimmed by 2 bases and 6 bases, with 20 bases remaining between them. The CDR3 covers 16 residues. CDR1 and CDR2 (germline): MDHEN, SYDVKM. The CDR3 DNA is TGTGCCAGCAGTTTAATGGGGGTCGGGGGATTTTTCGAGCAGTACTTC. Amino acids: CASSLMGVGGFFEQYF.

The rearrangement joins TRBV20-1 to TRBJ2-2; D unresolved. This CDR3 is built from 11 residues. V dropped 5 bases and J dropped 6 bases, with 7 bases sitting between them. From germline, CDR1 is DFQATT and CDR2 SNEGSKA (reference sequence). The CDR3 nucleotides are TGCAGTGCTGGGGATCCCGGGGAGCTGTTTTTT. As protein: CSAGDPGELFF.